Presented here are 3 T cell receptor beta chains from one specimen sequenced in a study of cytomegalovirus exposure and HLA in healthy donors. The PCR employed 60 Vbeta primers together with 13 Jbeta primers. Sequencing was performed with immunoSEQ multiplex PCR; in TCRdb, only in-frame clones are kept and a portion is missing. The sample consists of 120,000 or so clones, 65% to 80% of them appearing once. Source material: PBMCs. The receptors derive from a man between 25 and 39 years old in good health and CMV-seronegative.

Worth noting for this clone: The identical CDR3 is also encoded by other nucleotide sequences in the sample. The rearrangement links TRBV18 to TRBJ1-1; 9 bases match TRBD1. J gave up 4 bases and V 4 bases, and 1 base lay outside the gene matches. Per germline, CDR1 KGHSH and CDR2 LQKENI. The CDR3 sequence is 13 residues long. Here the CDR3 reads CASSLGQGTEAFF. The CDR3 DNA reads as TGTGCCAGCTCACTGGGACAGGGCACTGAAGCTTTCTTT.

This rearrangement joins TRBV5-1 to TRBJ2-1, with a tentative D call TRBD1 (6 bases). The germline V gene encodes CDR1 SGHRS and CDR2 YFSETQ. The CDR3 has 13 amino acids. Trimming removed 3 bases from V and 4 bases from J, with 8 bases in between. The CDR3 loop reads CASSYGQYNEQFF. Here the CDR3 DNA reads TGCGCCAGCAGCTATGGACAGTACAATGAGCAGTTCTTC.

The chain has TRBV4-1 and TRBJ1-2, with D uncertain. This CDR3 has 12 amino acids. Trimming took 1 base from V and 4 from J, leaving 4 bases between them. Germline CDR1 MGHRA, CDR2 YSYEKL. The CDR3 sequence: CASSQAGYGYTF. The CDR3 DNA follows: TGCGCCAGCAGCCAAGCAGGCTATGGCTACACCTTC.